One and the same sample provided the 25 T cell receptor beta chains below, sequenced in a study of blood T cell repertoires in COVID-19. Clones were read by immunoSEQ multiplex PCR, and TCRdb kept only the in-frame ones, dropping some. Among roughly 140,000 clones listed, approximately 85% were seen once. The sequencing input was peripheral blood. These receptors were taken from a woman aged 60-75 years with COVID-19, enrolled during active disease.

The V gene is TRBV6-5, the J gene TRBJ1-5; D possibly corresponds to TRBD1 (6 bases). V lost 6 bases, J lost 0 bases, and 12 bases lay in between. CDR1 and CDR2 (germline): MNHEY, SVGAGI. This CDR3 is 15 amino acids long. The CDR3 nucleotides are TGTGCCAGCAGATCAGGGGTCTCTAGCAATCAGCCCCAGCATTTT. Amino acids: CASRSGVSSNQPQHF.

The rearrangement links TRBV5-1 to TRBJ2-1; 7 bases fit TRBD2. The CDR3 is 13 amino acids. V dropped 7 bases and J dropped 5; count of bases not matched to a gene: 6. CDR1 SGHRS and CDR2 YFSETQ come from the germline V gene. CDR3 in amino acids: CASGIGGDNEQFF. The CDR3 DNA reads TGCGCCAGCGGGATTGGGGGGGACAATGAGCAGTTCTTC.

The chain recombines TRBV18 with TRBJ2-7; 9 bases are a match to TRBD1. CDR1 and CDR2 (germline): KGHSH, LQKENI. This CDR3 comprises 14 residues. V was pared by 3 bases and J by 5 bases, with 5 bases of the junction left unmatched. The CDR3: CASSPWDRDNEQYF. DNA of the CDR3: TGTGCCAGCTCACCCTGGGACAGGGACAACGAGCAGTACTTC.

Notes on this clone: One end of the junction does not line up with germline, which may come from a read error. This chain connects TRBV12-5 to TRBJ1-1, with 9 bases identical to TRBD1. The CDR3 covers 20 residues. Germline loops: CDR1 LGHNT, CDR2 FRNRAP. CDR3: CASALDRGITVIGMNTEAFF. The CDR3 DNA sequence: TGTGCTAGTGCTTTGGACAGGGGAATAACGGTGATCGGGATGAACACTGAAGCTTTCTTT.

The rearrangement uses TRBV7-2 and TRBJ2-7, with TRBD2 as a possible D gene (6 bases). The V gene lost 1 base and the J gene lost 4 bases, with 17 bases spanning the gap. CDR3 length equals 16 residues. The germline gives CDR1 SGHTA, CDR2 FQGNSA. CDR3 amino acids: CASSLGGSGEPYEQYF. CDR3 DNA sequence: TGTGCCAGCAGCTTAGGTGGTAGCGGTGAGCCTTACGAGCAGTACTTC. The full variable domain, its missing parts supplied by reference TRBV7-2 and TRBJ2-7, is GAGVSQSPSNKVTEKGKDVELRCDPISGHTALYWYRQSLGQGLEFLIYFQGNSAPDKSGLPSDRFSAERTGGSVSTLTIQRTQQEDSAVYLCASSLGGSGEPYEQYFGPGTRLTVT.

The chain combines TRBV5-1 with TRBJ2-5; D is perhaps TRBD2 (7 bases). The length of the CDR3 is 15 residues. Trimming removed 4 bases at V and 1 base at J, with 14 bases between. The germline V gene has CDR1 SGHRS and CDR2 YFSETQ. As DNA, the CDR3 is TGCGCCAGCAGCCCCTGGCGGGGGCCCCAAGAGACCCAGTACTTC. Amino acids: CASSPWRGPQETQYF.

The chain joins TRBV7-2 to TRBJ2-5, with 11 bases fitting TRBD2. CDR3 size: 17 residues. The trim removed 0 bases at V and 7 bases at J, leaving 10 bases unmatched. Germline lookup yields CDR1 SGHTA and CDR2 FQGNSA. CDR3: CASSLALGLAGGGTQYF. CDR3 DNA: TGTGCCAGCAGCTTAGCGCTCGGGCTAGCGGGGGGAGGGACCCAGTACTTC. Full variable domain (outside the CDR3, taken from reference TRBV7-2 and TRBJ2-5): GAGVSQSPSNKVTEKGKDVELRCDPISGHTALYWYRQSLGQGLEFLIYFQGNSAPDKSGLPSDRFSAERTGGSVSTLTIQRTQQEDSAVYLCASSLALGLAGGGTQYFGPGTRLLVL.

This chain uses TRBV3-1 (or the pseudogene TRBV3-2) with TRBJ1-2; a possible D gene is TRBD1 (5 bases). This CDR3 comprises 16 residues. V dropped 0 bases and J dropped 2 bases, with 13 bases sitting between them. Germline loops: CDR1 LGHDT, CDR2 YNNKEL (reference sequence). CDR3 in amino acids: CASSQDPGEWNYGYTF. DNA for the CDR3: TGTGCCAGCAGCCAAGATCCGGGGGAGTGGAACTATGGCTACACCTTC.

The V and J genes are TRBV18 and TRBJ1-2, with D perhaps TRBD1 (6 bases). This CDR3 contains 14 residues. The V and J ends lost 1 base and 2 bases respectively, with 8 bases between them. CDR1 is KGHSH and CDR2 is LQKENI in the germline V gene. CDR3 residues: CASSPRTENYGYTF. CDR3 DNA: TGTGCCAGCTCACCACGGACAGAAAACTATGGCTACACCTTC.

The chain is built from TRBV7-8 and TRBJ2-1; 8 nucleotides agree with TRBD2. CDR3 length equals 15 residues. V shed 4 bases and J 6 bases; nucleotides not matched to a gene: 8. Looked up from germline, CDR1 is SGHVS and CDR2 is FQNEAQ. The CDR3 DNA reads TGTGCCAGCAGCTGGGGGCGGGGGGCCCCCAATGAGCAGTTCTTC. This translates into CASSWGRGAPNEQFF. Full variable domain (outside the CDR3, taken from reference TRBV7-8 and TRBJ2-1): GAGVSQSPRYKVAKRGQDVALRCDPISGHVSLFWYQQALGQGPEFLTYFQNEAQLDKSGLPSDRFFAERPEGSVSTLKIQRTQQEDSAVYLCASSWGRGAPNEQFFGPGTRLTVL.

The chain uses TRBV6-6 and TRBJ1-3; perhaps TRBD1 as D (6 bases). The CDR3 length is 14 residues. Trimming took off 6 bases at V and 6 bases at J, with 15 bases between the two ends. Germline CDR1 reads MNHNY; CDR2 reads SVGAGI (reference sequence). The CDR3 sequence: CASSDRLKENTIYF. The CDR3 nucleotides read TGTGCCAGCAGCGACAGGCTCAAGGAAAACACCATATATTTT.

This clone was detected a few times. This chain connects TRBV30 to TRBJ1-2; TRBD1 aligns across 9 bases. CDR3 size: 15 residues. CDR1 is GTSNPN, CDR2 SVGIG, per germline (reference sequence). V gave up 3 bases and J gave up 2 bases; unmatched junction bases: 7. In DNA, the CDR3 is TGTGCCTGGAGGGGGACAGGGTACCAGAACTATGGCTACACCTTC. This encodes CAWRGTGYQNYGYTF. Full variable domain (outside the CDR3, taken from reference TRBV30 and TRBJ1-2): SQTIHQWPATLVQPVGSPLSLECTVEGTSNPNLYWYRQAAGRGLQLLFYSVGIGQISSEVPQNLSASRPQDRQFILSSKKLLLSDSGFYLCAWRGTGYQNYGYTFGSGTRLTVV.

This sequence joins TRBV14 and TRBJ2-2; the D is unclear. CDR3 length: 15 residues. The germline gives CDR1 SGHDN, CDR2 FVKESK. V lost 4 bases and J 1 base, leaving 10 bases between the germline ends. As DNA, the CDR3 is TGTGCCAGCAGCCCCTGGCGGTTGAACACCGGGGAGCTGTTTTTT. This translates into CASSPWRLNTGELFF. Supplemented by reference TRBV14 and TRBJ2-2, the full variable domain reads EAGVTQFPSHSVIEKGQTVTLRCDPISGHDNLYWYRRVMGKEIKFLLHFVKESKQDESGMPNNRFLAERTGGTYSTLKVQPAELEDSGVYFCASSPWRLNTGELFFGEGSRLTVL.

The gene calls are TRBV4-3 and TRBJ1-5; D is possibly TRBD1 (5 bases). The length of the CDR3 is 15 residues. Germline V gives CDR1 LGHNA, CDR2 YSLEER. Trimming left V 0 bases short and J 7 bases short, with 13 bases between. The CDR3, as DNA: TGCGCCAGCAGCCAAGATGGACATTCTGCCCAGCCCCAGCATTTT. Protein product: CASSQDGHSAQPQHF.

V is TRBV3-1 (or the pseudogene TRBV3-2) and J is TRBJ2-5; 8 bases are a match to TRBD2. V lost 4 bases and J lost 0; bases outside the gene matches: 4. Germline V CDR1 and CDR2: LGHDT, YNNKEL (reference sequence). There are 15 residues in the CDR3. The CDR3 DNA sequence: TGTGCCAGCAGCCCCGGGGGGGCCGACCAAGAGACCCAGTACTTC. Protein product: CASSPGGADQETQYF.

The CDR3 DNA reads TGTGCCAGCAGTTTACTCGACAGGGGTAATGAGCAGTTCTTC. Amino acids: CASSLLDRGNEQFF. The chain couples TRBV27 to TRBJ2-1; 8 nucleotides agree with TRBD1. The CDR3 length is 14 residues. CDR1 and CDR2 (germline): MNHEY, SMNVEV (reference sequence). The J segment lost 7 bases and the V segment lost 2 bases, leaving 4 bases of the junction unmatched.

The chain recombines TRBV2 with TRBJ2-2; TRBD2 might be the D (6 bases). With 6 bases removed from V and 7 bases from J, the gap between germline ends came to 15 bases. CDR1 and CDR2 from the germline V gene are SNHLY and FYNNEI. The CDR3 runs to 14 residues. CDR3 nucleotides: TGTGCCAGCAGCGCGGGACCGAACTTCGGGGAGCTGTTTTTT. This codes for CASSAGPNFGELFF.

The chain links TRBV6-4 to TRBJ1-1; no clear D. This CDR3 is built from 13 residues. Germline CDR1 and CDR2: MRHNA and SNTAGT. Trimming pared 3 bases from V and 0 bases from J, leaving 5 bases between. This chain's CDR3 is CASSEQLNTEAFF. CDR3 sequence (DNA): TGTGCCAGCAGTGAACAGCTGAACACTGAAGCTTTCTTT.

The chain combines TRBV7-8 with TRBJ1-1, with TRBD1 as a possible D gene (5 bases). V lost 2 bases to trimming and J lost 1 base, with 14 bases between them. The CDR3 length is 16 residues. Germline CDR1 is SGHVS and CDR2 is FQNEAQ. The CDR3 region has the DNA TGTGCCAGCAGCTTAATCACAGGCCTACAGAACACTGAAGCTTTCTTT. Its translation: CASSLITGLQNTEAFF. The full variable domain, with the rest looked up from reference TRBV7-8 and TRBJ1-1, is GAGVSQSPRYKVAKRGQDVALRCDPISGHVSLFWYQQALGQGPEFLTYFQNEAQLDKSGLPSDRFFAERPEGSVSTLKIQRTQQEDSAVYLCASSLITGLQNTEAFFGQGTRLTVV.

The gene calls are TRBV7-2 and TRBJ1-2, with 10 bases fitting TRBD1. The CDR3 extends over 15 amino acids. Trimming cost V 4 bases and J 5 bases; bases outside gene matches: 7. Germline assignment: CDR1 SGHTA and CDR2 FQGNSA. This CDR3 reads CASSSTKGQGYGYTF. The DNA for the CDR3 is TGTGCCAGCAGCTCGACAAAGGGACAGGGGTATGGCTACACCTTC.

The chain is built from TRBV27 and TRBJ2-5, with D maybe TRBD2 (6 bases). Germline V gene lookup returns CDR1 MNHEY and CDR2 SMNVEV (reference sequence). This CDR3 comprises 17 residues. V was cut by 2 bases and J by 5 bases, with 21 bases left in between. The CDR3 DNA reads as TGTGCCAGCAGTTTACAACTTGGACTGGGCGGAGGGGAGACCCAGTACTTC. Protein sequence: CASSLQLGLGGGETQYF.

This chain uses TRBV5-3 with TRBJ2-5, with a possible D match to TRBD1 (5 bases). TRBV5-3 is an open reading frame, and its role is uncertain. The ends were cut back, 5 bases at V and 2 bases at J, with 16 bases in the middle. This CDR3 comprises 15 residues. The CDR3 loop reads CARSPSGKGQETQYF. In DNA, the CDR3 is TGTGCCAGAAGTCCCTCAGGGAAGGGGCAAGAGACCCAGTACTTC.

V is TRBV5-1 and J is TRBJ1-1, with 11 bases aligning to TRBD1. Germline V gene lookup returns CDR1 SGHRS and CDR2 YFSETQ. V lost 4 bases and J lost 1; bases outside the gene matches: 6. The length of the CDR3 is 16 residues. The CDR3 spells CASSPGQGGENTEAFF. The CDR3 nucleotides read TGCGCCAGCAGCCCGGGACAGGGGGGCGAGAACACTGAAGCTTTCTTT.

The chain joins TRBV4-2 to TRBJ1-1, with 8 bases identical to TRBD1. Looked up from germline, CDR1 is LGHNA and CDR2 is YNFKEQ. The CDR3 sequence is 13 residues long. Germline trimming cut 3 bases from V and 6 bases from J; bases unmatched to any gene: 3. The CDR3 DNA reads TGTGCCAGCAGCCAGACAGGGGAACCTGAAGCTTTCTTT. It encodes CASSQTGEPEAFF.

The chain joins TRBV11-2 to TRBJ2-1; D perhaps matches TRBD1 (5 bases). CDR3 length: 15 residues. Trimming cost V 4 bases and J 5 bases, with 15 bases left between them. Germline loops: CDR1 SGHAT, CDR2 FQNNGV. The CDR3 DNA reads TGTGCCAGCAGCTATAGCAGGGTAGGGGACAATGAGCAGTTCTTC. Its translation: CASSYSRVGDNEQFF.